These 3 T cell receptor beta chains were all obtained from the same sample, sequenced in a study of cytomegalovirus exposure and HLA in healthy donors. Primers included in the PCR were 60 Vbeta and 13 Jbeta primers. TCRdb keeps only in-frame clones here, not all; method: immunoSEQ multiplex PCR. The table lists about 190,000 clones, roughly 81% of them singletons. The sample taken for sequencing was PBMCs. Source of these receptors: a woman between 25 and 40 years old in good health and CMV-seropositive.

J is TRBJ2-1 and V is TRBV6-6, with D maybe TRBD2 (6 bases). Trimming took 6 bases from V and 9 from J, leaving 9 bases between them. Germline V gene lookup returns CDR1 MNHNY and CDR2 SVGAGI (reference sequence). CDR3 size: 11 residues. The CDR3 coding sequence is TGTGCCAGCAGGGAGGGGCCTGAGCAGTTCTTC. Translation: CASREGPEQFF.

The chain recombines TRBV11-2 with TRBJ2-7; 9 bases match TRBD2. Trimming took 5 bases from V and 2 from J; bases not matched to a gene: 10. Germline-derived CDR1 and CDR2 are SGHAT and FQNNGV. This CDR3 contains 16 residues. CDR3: CASSAAGTSRPYEQYF. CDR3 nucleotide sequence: TGTGCCAGCAGCGCCGCCGGGACTAGCCGACCCTACGAGCAGTACTTC.

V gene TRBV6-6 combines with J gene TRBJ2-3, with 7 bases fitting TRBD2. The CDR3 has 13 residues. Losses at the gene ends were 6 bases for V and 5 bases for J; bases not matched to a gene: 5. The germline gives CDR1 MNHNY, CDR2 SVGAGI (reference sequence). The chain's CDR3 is CASSGLVKDTQYF. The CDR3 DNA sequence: TGTGCCAGCAGCGGACTAGTTAAAGATACGCAGTATTTT.